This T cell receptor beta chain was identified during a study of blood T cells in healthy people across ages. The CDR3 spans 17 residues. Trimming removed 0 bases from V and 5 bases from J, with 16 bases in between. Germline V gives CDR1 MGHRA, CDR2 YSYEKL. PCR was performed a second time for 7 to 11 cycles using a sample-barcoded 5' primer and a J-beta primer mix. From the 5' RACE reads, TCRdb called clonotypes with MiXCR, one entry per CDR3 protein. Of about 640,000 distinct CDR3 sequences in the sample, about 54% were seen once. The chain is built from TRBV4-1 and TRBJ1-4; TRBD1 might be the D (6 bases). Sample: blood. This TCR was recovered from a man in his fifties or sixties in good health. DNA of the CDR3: TGCGCCAGCAGCCAAGATTCCATGGGCCAGGGGAATGAAAAACTGTTTTTT. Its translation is CASSQDSMGQGNEKLFF.